Following are 16 T cell receptor beta chains from one sample sequenced in a study of beta chain features in type 1 diabetes. The investigators reverse transcribed all of the isolated RNA, so they sequenced expressed TCRB transcripts. Here immunoSEQ multiplex PCR was the method, and the copy in TCRdb shows in-frame clones only, minus some. This table holds about 210,000 clones, 9.5% to 13% found once. The sample taken for sequencing was central memory CD4+ T cells from blood. The receptors derive from a man aged 18 to 29 in good health.

This chain links TRBV5-4 with TRBJ2-7, with D possibly being TRBD1 (5 bases). Trimming pared 3 bases from V and 1 base from J, leaving 11 bases between. The CDR3 spans 14 residues. The germline V gene encodes CDR1 SGHNT and CDR2 YYREEE (reference sequence). This chain's CDR3 is CASSSYYRSYEQYF. DNA of the CDR3: TGTGCCAGCAGCTCGTATTACAGGTCCTACGAGCAGTACTTC.

This sequence joins TRBV30 and TRBJ2-3; 12 bases map to TRBD2. The trim removed 5 bases at V and 3 bases at J, leaving 3 bases unmatched. The length of the CDR3 is 14 residues. Germline CDR1 reads GTSNPN; CDR2 reads SVGIG (reference sequence). CDR3: CAWGGLAGTDTQYF. The DNA of the CDR3 is TGTGCCTGGGGTGGACTAGCGGGAACAGATACGCAGTATTTT.

CDR3 in amino acids: CASSYSPGQGTNEQYF. For the CDR3, the DNA is TGTGCCAGCAGTTACTCTCCGGGACAGGGGACTAACGAGCAGTACTTC. V usage is TRBV6-5 and J usage is TRBJ2-7, with 10 bases lining up with TRBD1. Per the germline V gene, CDR1 is MNHEY and CDR2 is SVGAGI. The ends lost 0 bases at V and 5 bases at J; junction bases unmatched: 7. The CDR3 runs to 16 residues.

This clone was seen a few times. This chain connects TRBV30 to TRBJ2-5; 12 bases line up with TRBD2. J lost 2 bases, V lost 2 bases, and 6 bases had no gene match. Germline V gives CDR1 GTSNPN, CDR2 SVGIG (reference sequence). The CDR3 runs to 16 residues. The CDR3, as DNA: TGTGCCTGGAGTTTTCCCCTAGCGGGAGGGCAAGAGACCCAGTACTTC. Protein product: CAWSFPLAGGQETQYF.

This chain uses TRBV30 with TRBJ2-1, with 7 bases identical to TRBD2. V trimming: 0 bases; J trimming: 10 bases; junction bases outside the gene matches: 12. CDR1 is GTSNPN and CDR2 is SVGIG in the germline V gene (reference sequence). This CDR3 is built from 15 residues. CDR3 sequence: CAWSVRLADFSEQFF. The CDR3 coding sequence is TGTGCCTGGAGTGTTCGGCTAGCGGACTTCAGCGAGCAGTTCTTC.

V usage is TRBV29-1 and J usage is TRBJ1-2; a weak D match, TRBD1 (6 bases). The CDR3 totals 14 residues. V dropped 2 bases and J dropped 2 bases, with 12 bases sitting between them. Germline-derived CDR1 and CDR2 are SQVTM and ANQGSEA. The CDR3 here is CSVETTGRNYGYTF. CDR3 DNA sequence: TGCAGCGTTGAAACGACAGGACGAAACTATGGCTACACCTTC.

This clone has only a few counts. V is TRBV29-1 and J is TRBJ2-1, with D perhaps matching TRBD1 or TRBD2 (7 bases each). V was clipped by 7 bases and J by 2 bases, with 15 bases between them. The germline V gene has CDR1 SQVTM and CDR2 ANQGSEA. The CDR3 is 14 residues long. CDR3 protein: CSGGGGSPYNEQFF. CDR3 nucleotides: TGCAGCGGAGGGGGCGGGAGCCCCTACAATGAGCAGTTCTTC.

This clone was counted a few times. This chain connects TRBV6-1 to TRBJ2-2; the D gene is possibly TRBD1 (6 bases). The germline CDR1 and CDR2 sequences are MNHNS and SASEGT. Trimming shortened V by 3 bases and J by 1 base, and 9 bases separated the two germline ends. The CDR3 totals 15 residues. DNA for the CDR3: TGTGCCAGCAGTGATGGACAGAGGAACACCGGGGAGCTGTTTTTT. Amino acids: CASSDGQRNTGELFF.

Comments on this clone: The same CDR3 arises from other DNA sequences in this sample as well. The chain combines TRBV4-1 with TRBJ2-3; 7 positions agree with TRBD2. This CDR3 spans 15 amino acids. V lost 3 bases, J lost 0 bases, and 3 bases stayed unmatched. CDR1 and CDR2 from the germline V gene are MGHRA and YSYEKL. CDR3 protein: CASSHSGTSTDTQYF. The CDR3 DNA follows: TGCGCCAGCAGCCACAGCGGGACGAGCACAGATACGCAGTATTTT.

The chain has TRBV27 and TRBJ2-7, with 9 bases matching TRBD2. The CDR3 length is 17 residues. The J segment lost 7 bases and the V segment lost 6 bases, leaving 19 bases of the junction unmatched. Germline lookup yields CDR1 MNHEY and CDR2 SMNVEV (reference sequence). The CDR3, as DNA: TGTGCCAGCAGCCAATCAGCGGGAGGTCGGGGTGCGAGGGAGCAGTACTTC. Its translation: CASSQSAGGRGAREQYF.

The rearrangement uses TRBV2 and TRBJ1-2, with D unclear. CDR1 and CDR2 (germline): SNHLY, FYNNEI. The CDR3 runs to 13 residues. The V and J ends lost 4 bases and 5 bases respectively, with 11 bases between them. Here the CDR3 DNA reads TGTGCCAGCAGTGGATTGTCGCGATATGGCTACACCTTC. Protein product: CASSGLSRYGYTF.

This clone turned up a few times. The genes are TRBV29-1 and TRBJ1-1, with D uncertain. The CDR3 has 13 amino acids. Germline CDR1 SQVTM, CDR2 ANQGSEA. V lost 3 bases, J lost 1 base, and 9 bases lay in between. The CDR3 DNA reads as TGCAGCGTTGATATAGTTGGGAACACTGAAGCTTTCTTT. The encoded protein is CSVDIVGNTEAFF.

This clone was picked up many times. The rearrangement links TRBV29-1 to TRBJ1-4; no definite D call. V shed 4 bases and J shed 5 bases, with 11 bases lying between them. Germline-derived CDR1 and CDR2 are SQVTM and ANQGSEA. CDR3 length: 13 amino acids. The DNA of the CDR3 is TGCAGCGTTGCACAAGCCGCCAATGAAAAACTGTTTTTT. It is translated as CSVAQAANEKLFF.

The V and J genes are TRBV30 and TRBJ2-1; 13 positions agree with TRBD2. Trimming cost V 1 base and J 5 bases; bases outside gene matches: 11. This CDR3 is built from 18 residues. Germline values: CDR1 GTSNPN, CDR2 SVGIG (reference sequence). The CDR3 reads CAWSGTSGSKSTNNEQFF. In DNA, the CDR3 is TGTGCCTGGAGTGGGACTAGCGGGAGCAAAAGTACAAACAATGAGCAGTTCTTC.

With regard to this clone: Being one base from a much bigger clone, this may be a read error. Other DNA variants within this sample encode the same CDR3. V and J are TRBV19 and TRBJ2-7; D ambiguous. V lost 5 bases and J lost 1, with 18 bases in between. From germline, CDR1 is LNHDA and CDR2 SQIVND (reference sequence). The CDR3 totals 16 residues. The CDR3: CASSSPRARRSYEQYF. In DNA form, the CDR3 reads TGTGCCAGTAGTTCTCCACGGGCCCGGAGATCCTACGAGCAGTACTTC.

This clone has only a few counts. The chain is built from TRBV21-1 and TRBJ2-7; TRBD2 is the table's D call and was not checked against the DNA. TRBV21-1 is a pseudogene locus. The CDR3 contains 16 residues. The CDR3 loop is CPDSPSGSIGTYEQYF. The CDR3 nucleotides read TGTCCCGACTCTCCGAGCGGCTCCATAGGCACCTACGAGCAGTACTTC.